The entry below gives a single TCR beta chain sequence along with its context. No antigen is known for it. A quantity of about 0.5 to 1 ug RNA underwent reverse transcription using random hexamers. Multiplex PCR with immunoSEQ amplified the TCR beta CDR3 across 54 Vbeta and 13 Jbeta. One entry per CDR3 protein results from TCRdb running MiXCR on the immunoSEQ multiplex PCR reads. The sample records about 280,000 distinct CDR3 sequences, 80% to 90% being singletons. In blood CD8+ and CD4+ T cells, TCR beta underwent sequencing. Each multiple sclerosis control was a treatment-naive patient with relapsing-remitting disease that was either stable or active. The sample comes from a study of CD8 T cells in Susac syndrome. Study-wide results and limits: It was acknowledged in the study that the number of individuals who were included in its TCR sequencing and HLA analysis was relatively small.

The source of this sequence is a human donor with multiple sclerosis. Sequencing was done on a sample of CD8+ T cells from PBMCs.

The CDR3 reads CASSPTDGLDQPQHF. CDR3 nucleotide sequence: TGTGCCAGCAGCCCCACGGACGGCCTTGATCAGCCCCAGCATTTT. The rearrangement links TRBV28 to TRBJ1-5; no clear D. Germline V CDR1 and CDR2: MDHEN, SYDVKM. The CDR3 runs to 15 residues. V lost 6 bases, J lost 5 bases, and 17 bases lay in between.